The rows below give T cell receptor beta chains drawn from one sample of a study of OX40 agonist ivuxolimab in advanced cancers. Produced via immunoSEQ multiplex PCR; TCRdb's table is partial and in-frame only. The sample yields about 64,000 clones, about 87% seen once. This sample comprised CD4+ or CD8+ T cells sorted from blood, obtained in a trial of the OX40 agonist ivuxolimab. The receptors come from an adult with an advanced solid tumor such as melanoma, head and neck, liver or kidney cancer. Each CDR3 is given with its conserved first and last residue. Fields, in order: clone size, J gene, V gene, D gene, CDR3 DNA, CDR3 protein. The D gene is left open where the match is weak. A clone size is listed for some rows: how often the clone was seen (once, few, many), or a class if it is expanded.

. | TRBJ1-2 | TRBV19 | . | TGTGCCAGTAGCCCCTTTATGAAAGGGAGCGGCTACACCTTC | CASSPFMKGSGYTF
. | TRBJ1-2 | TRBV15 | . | TGTGCCACCAGCAGAGATCTTGGCAGGGCCTATGGCTACACCTTC | CATSRDLGRAYGYTF
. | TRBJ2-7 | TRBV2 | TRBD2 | TGTGCCATACCGGGACTAGCCTACGAGCAGTACTTC | CAIPGLAYEQYF
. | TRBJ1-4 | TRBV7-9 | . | TGTGCCAGCAGCCGGGCCCGGAGTGAAAAACTGTTTTTT | CASSRARSEKLFF
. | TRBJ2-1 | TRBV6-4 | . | TGTGCCAGCAGTGATCATTGGGTTAGCTCCTACAATGAGCAGTTCTTC | CASSDHWVSSYNEQFF
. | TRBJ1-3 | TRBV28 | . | TGTGCCAGCAGTTTATCTCAGGGGGGAAACACCATATATTTT | CASSLSQGGNTIYF
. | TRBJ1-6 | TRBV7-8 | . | TGTGCCAGCAGCACCAGGAATTCACCCCTCCACTTT | CASSTRNSPLHF
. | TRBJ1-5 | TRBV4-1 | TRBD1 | TGCGCCAGCAGCCAAGCGCCCTTCGGGACAGGGGGTGGTCAGCCCCAGCATTTT | CASSQAPFGTGGGQPQHF
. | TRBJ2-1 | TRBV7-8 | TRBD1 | TGTGCCAGCAGCCTCCGGGACAGGGATTTTGGTGAGCAGTTCTTC | CASSLRDRDFGEQFF
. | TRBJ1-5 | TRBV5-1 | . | TGCGCCAGCAGGGAAGGGGCAGGGAATGGCAATCAGCCCCAGCATTTT | CASREGAGNGNQPQHF
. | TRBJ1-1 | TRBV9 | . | TGTGCCAGCAGCGTAGGGGCAGGTAGCACTGAAGCTTTCTTT | CASSVGAGSTEAFF
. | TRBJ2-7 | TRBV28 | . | TGTGCCAGCAGACAGGGCTCCGGCACAAAGCAGTACTTC | CASRQGSGTKQYF
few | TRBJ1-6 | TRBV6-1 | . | TGTGCCAGCAGTGAAGGACAGGTGACGGTTTCACCCCTCCACTTT | CASSEGQVTVSPLHF
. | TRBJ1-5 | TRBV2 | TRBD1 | TGTGCCAGCAGTGAGACAGGGACTAGCAATCAGCCCCAGCATTTT | CASSETGTSNQPQHF
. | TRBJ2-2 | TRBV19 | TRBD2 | TGTGCCAGTATGAAGCGGGAGGCCGCCGGGGAGCTGTTTTTT | CASMKREAAGELFF
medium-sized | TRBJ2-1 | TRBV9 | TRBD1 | TGTGCCAGCAGCGTCAGGGGGACAACAAACAATGAGCAGTTCTTC | CASSVRGTTNNEQFF
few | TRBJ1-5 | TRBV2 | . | TGTGCCAGCAGGGACGTGGGGTGGGGCGCGCCTCAGCCCCAGCATTTT | CASRDVGWGAPQPQHF
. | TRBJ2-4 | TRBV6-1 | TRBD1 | TGTGCCAGCAGTGTCCGGGACAGGGATCCTCAAAACATTCAGTACTTC | CASSVRDRDPQNIQYF
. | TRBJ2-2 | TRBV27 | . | TGTGCCAGCAGGGTGGGGCAGTCCACCGGGGAGCTGTTTTTT | CASRVGQSTGELFF
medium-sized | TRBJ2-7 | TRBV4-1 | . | TGCGCCAGCAGTAGCGGACCATCCTACGAGCAGTACTTC | CASSSGPSYEQYF
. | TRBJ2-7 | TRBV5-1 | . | TGCGCCAGCAGCCTCAGTGACAGAATCTACGAGCAGTACTTC | CASSLSDRIYEQYF
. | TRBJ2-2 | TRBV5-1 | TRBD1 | TGCGCCAGCAGCTTAAGGACAGGGGGCACCGGGGAGCTGTTTTTT | CASSLRTGGTGELFF
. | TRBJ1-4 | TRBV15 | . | TGTGCCACCAGCAGAGAAGGGTATAATAATGAAAAACTGTTTTTT | CATSREGYNNEKLFF
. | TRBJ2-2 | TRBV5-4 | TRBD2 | TGTGCCAGCAGGGGAGGGAGCCTCACCGGGGAGCTGTTTTTT | CASRGGSLTGELFF
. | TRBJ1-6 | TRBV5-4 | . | TGTGCCAGCAGCCCAGGGGACACCTATAATTCACCCCTCCACTTT | CASSPGDTYNSPLHF
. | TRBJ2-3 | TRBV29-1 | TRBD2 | TGCAGCGTTGAAGTCCCACCCGGACTAGCGGGCACAGATACGCAGTATTTT | CSVEVPPGLAGTDTQYF
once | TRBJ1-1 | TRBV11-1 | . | TGTGCCAGCAGCTTTAATATTTGGGGCACTGAAGCTTTCTTT | CASSFNIWGTEAFF
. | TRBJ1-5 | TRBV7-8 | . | TGTGCCAGCAGCTTAGCGGTGGGGGATCAGCCCCAGCATTTT | CASSLAVGDQPQHF
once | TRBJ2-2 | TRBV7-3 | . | TGTGCCAGCAGCCCAGAACCACTAGAGAACACCGGGGAGCTGTTTTTT | CASSPEPLENTGELFF
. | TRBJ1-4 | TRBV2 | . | TGTGCCAGCAGTGAAGTGAGGGATACGGAAAAACTGTTTTTT | CASSEVRDTEKLFF
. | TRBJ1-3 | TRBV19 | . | TGTGCCAGTAGTAGAGCGGGCCTCTCTGGAAACACCATATATTTT | CASSRAGLSGNTIYF
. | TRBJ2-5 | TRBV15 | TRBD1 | TGTGCCACCAGCAGAGATCGGGGACAGTACCAAGAGACCCAGTACTTC | CATSRDRGQYQETQYF
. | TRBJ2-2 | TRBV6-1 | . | TGTGCCAGCAAGCCTAGTTGGACCGGGGAGCTGTTTTTT | CASKPSWTGELFF
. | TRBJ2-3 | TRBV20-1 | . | TGCACGGGACTTAGCACAGATACGCAGTATTTT | CTGLSTDTQYF
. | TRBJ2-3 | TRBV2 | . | TGTGCCAGCGGTGGACCCGGCACAGATACGCAGTATTTT | CASGGPGTDTQYF
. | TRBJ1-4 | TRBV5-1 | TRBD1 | TGCGCCAGCAGCTTTCGCCCGGGACAGGGCAATGAAAAACTGTTTTTT | CASSFRPGQGNEKLFF
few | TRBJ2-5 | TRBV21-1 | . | TGTGCCAGCAGCAAAACACAGAAAGAGACCCAGTACTTC | CASSKTQKETQYF
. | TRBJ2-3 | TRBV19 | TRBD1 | TGTGCCAGTAGTACGACAGGGCCAGATACGCAGTATTTT | CASSTTGPDTQYF
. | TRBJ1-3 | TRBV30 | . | TGTGCCTGGAGGGACAGAGGTGGAAACACCATATATTTT | CAWRDRGGNTIYF
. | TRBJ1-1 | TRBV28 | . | TGTGCCAGCAGTCCCTGGAAGAACACTGAAGCTTTCTTT | CASSPWKNTEAFF
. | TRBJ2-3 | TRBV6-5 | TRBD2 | TGTGCCAGCAAAAGCGGGGGGGGTTGGGATACGCAGTATTTT | CASKSGGGWDTQYF
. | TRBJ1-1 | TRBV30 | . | TGTGCCTGGAGCGGGACCTCGCTTGGAGCTTTCTTT | CAWSGTSLGAFF
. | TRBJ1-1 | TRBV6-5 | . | TGTGCCAGCAGTTACGAAGGGGCAGGGAACACTGAAGCTTTCTTT | CASSYEGAGNTEAFF
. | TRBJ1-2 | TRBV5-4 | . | TGTGCCAGCAGCCCTGAAAGAGGTTATGGCTACACCTTC | CASSPERGYGYTF
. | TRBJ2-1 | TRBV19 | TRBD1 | TGTGCCAGTAGTATGGAGGGACAGGTCCTCAATGAGCAGTTCTTC | CASSMEGQVLNEQFF
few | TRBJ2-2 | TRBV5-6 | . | TGTGCCAGCAGCTTCTCCCTTAACACCGGGGAGCTGTTTTTT | CASSFSLNTGELFF
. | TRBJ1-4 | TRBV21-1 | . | TGTGCCAGCAGCAAAGGGGACAGCTTATTTGGGGACGAAAAACTGTTTTTT | CASSKGDSLFGDEKLFF
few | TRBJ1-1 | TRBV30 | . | TGTGCCTGGGGACGATTGAACACTGAAGCTTTCTTT | CAWGRLNTEAFF
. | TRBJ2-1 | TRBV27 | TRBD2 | TGTGCCAGCAGTTTCAACCCGACTAGCGGTTACAATGAGCAGTTCTTC | CASSFNPTSGYNEQFF
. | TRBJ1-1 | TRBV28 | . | TGTGCCAGCAGTTTCTCGTTCAGGGCGACTGAAGCTTTCTTT | CASSFSFRATEAFF